Shown below are 26 T cell receptor beta chains from a single sample sequenced in a study of Graves' ophthalmopathy and Graves' hyperthyroidism. Amplified material comprised TCR beta CDR3 regions derived from RNA transcripts. First-round RT-PCR with HTBI primers preceded a second-round multiplex PCR. MiXCR was run by TCRdb on the multiplex PCR reads, yielding one entry per CDR3 protein. The sample has about 1.1 million distinct CDR3 sequences; about 36% are singletons. Material: peripheral blood or thyroid tissue (not recorded which). The source of these receptors is an adult man with Graves' hyperthyroidism.

This clonotype was seen at least ten times. V gene TRBV29-1 combines with J gene TRBJ2-5; 10 bases align to TRBD1. With 6 bases clipped from V and 4 bases from J, the junction kept 2 bases outside the gene matches. The germline CDR1 and CDR2 sequences are SQVTM and ANQGSEA. This CDR3 contains 12 residues. CDR3 nucleotides: TGCAGCGTGAGGGACAGGGGAGAGACCCAGTACTTC. It codes for CSVRDRGETQYF.

This clonotype was detected a few times. The chain joins TRBV4-1 to TRBJ1-5, with a tentative D call TRBD1 (6 bases). The ends were cut back, 0 bases at V and 6 bases at J, with 12 bases in the middle. CDR3 size: 15 residues. Per the germline V gene, CDR1 is MGHRA and CDR2 is YSYEKL. CDR3 sequence (DNA): TGCGCCAGCAGCCAAGAACAGGGAGGAGGTCAGCCCCAGCATTTT. Its protein product is CASSQEQGGGQPQHF.

Worth noting for this clonotype: The junction differs from germline at one of its ends, possibly a read error. The chain couples TRBV2 to TRBJ2-7; the D gene is possibly TRBD2 (5 bases). Germline V gene data show CDR1 as SNHLY and CDR2 as FYNNEI. There are 12 residues in the CDR3. DNA for the CDR3: TGTGCCATCAGTGTTAGCGAGGGCGAGCAGTACTTC. Translation gives CAISVSEGEQYF.

At least ten counts were recorded for this clonotype. CDR3 in amino acids: CASSDSAGSEKLFF. The CDR3 nucleotides read TGTGCCAGCAGTGACTCGGCAGGGAGCGAAAAACTGTTTTTT. The chain couples TRBV6-4 to TRBJ1-4, with D perhaps matching TRBD1 (5 bases). V was cut by 0 bases and J by 8 bases, with 10 bases left in between. The germline V gene encodes CDR1 MRHNA and CDR2 SNTAGT. The CDR3 covers 14 residues.

This sequence joins TRBV20-1 and TRBJ1-1, with D possibly TRBD1 on 5 matching bases. Looked up from germline, CDR1 is DFQATT and CDR2 is SNEGSKA (reference sequence). CDR3 length: 13 amino acids. V was pared by 2 bases and J by 11 bases, with 18 bases between. The CDR3 nucleotides are TGCAGTGCTAGACCACAAGGGGCGGGGTATGCTTTCTTT. Protein sequence: CSARPQGAGYAFF.

The rearrangement links TRBV15 to TRBJ2-1; 9 positions match TRBD2. CDR1 and CDR2 from the germline V gene are LNHNV and YYDKDF (reference sequence). With 0 bases clipped from V and 7 bases from J, the junction kept 1 base outside the gene matches. The length of the CDR3 is 14 residues. CDR3 amino acids: CATSRELAGNEQFF. The DNA of the CDR3 is TGTGCCACCAGCAGAGAGCTAGCGGGGAATGAGCAGTTCTTC.

This clonotype was seen many times. V gene TRBV5-6 combines with J gene TRBJ1-6; a possible D gene is TRBD1 (6 bases). Germline loops: CDR1 SGHDT, CDR2 YYEEEE. V lost 4 bases to trimming and J lost 7 bases, with 15 bases between them. The CDR3 has 15 amino acids. The CDR3 loop is CASSRTGTLNSPLHF. CDR3 DNA sequence: TGTGCCAGCAGCCGCACAGGGACCTTGAATTCACCCCTCCACTTT.

This clonotype was counted many times. V gene TRBV7-2 combines with J gene TRBJ2-5; 9 bases map to TRBD2. The CDR3 extends over 14 amino acids. V lost 10 bases and J lost 1; bases outside the gene matches: 7. Germline CDR1 SGHTA, CDR2 FQGNSA. The CDR3 DNA is TGTGCCACCGAGGCGGGGGGGTCCCAAGAGACCCAGTACTTC. This sequence encodes CATEAGGSQETQYF.

This clonotype was detected only once. V gene TRBV10-3 combines with J gene TRBJ1-1; D remains ambiguous. The V end lost 7 bases, the J end lost 6 bases, and 18 bases lay between the germline ends. The germline gives CDR1 ENHRY, CDR2 SYGVKD. The CDR3 spans 14 residues. The CDR3 sequence is CAINVDTRSAEAFF. In nucleotides, the CDR3 is TGTGCCATCAACGTTGACACGCGGAGCGCTGAAGCTTTCTTT.

This clonotype was counted between two and nine times. The chain is built from TRBV7-2 and TRBJ1-1; a weak D match, TRBD1 (5 bases). CDR3 length: 14 amino acids. V was pared by 5 bases and J by 1 base, with 11 bases between. CDR1 and CDR2 from the germline V gene are SGHTA and FQGNSA. CDR3 sequence (DNA): TGTGCCAGCAGCAAAGGACAACCGAACACTGAAGCTTTCTTT. This translates into CASSKGQPNTEAFF. Together with reference TRBV7-2 and TRBJ1-1, the CDR3 gives the full variable domain: GAGVSQSPSNKVTEKGKDVELRCDPISGHTALYWYRQSLGQGLEFLIYFQGNSAPDKSGLPSDRFSAERTGGSVSTLTIQRTQQEDSAVYLCASSKGQPNTEAFFGQGTRLTVV.

This clonotype has at least ten counts. The genes are TRBV10-2 and TRBJ2-7; D remains ambiguous. CDR3 size: 13 residues. CDR1 and CDR2 from the germline V gene are WSHSY and SAAADI. Trimming pared 7 bases from V and 0 bases from J, leaving 10 bases between. CDR3 in DNA: TGCGCCAGCAAGGTTCGAAGCTCCTACGAGCAGTACTTC. It is translated as CASKVRSSYEQYF.

This clonotype has a count of ten or more. This sequence joins TRBV7-2 and TRBJ1-2; D is unresolved. Germline loops: CDR1 SGHTA, CDR2 FQGNSA. The CDR3 covers 12 residues. The V and J ends lost 3 bases and 7 bases respectively, with 9 bases between them. The CDR3: CASSLTQGGYTF. As DNA, the CDR3 is TGTGCCAGCAGCTTGACACAAGGTGGCTACACCTTC.

This clonotype was detected ten times or more. This chain uses TRBV10-2 with TRBJ1-4; D might be TRBD1 (5 bases). Germline CDR1 and CDR2: WSHSY and SAAADI. V lost 3 bases and J 8 bases, leaving 13 bases between the germline ends. This CDR3 region has 14 residues. CDR3 loop: CASSDGGEGEKLFF. CDR3 sequence (DNA): TGCGCCAGCAGTGACGGAGGGGAAGGGGAAAAACTGTTTTTT.

This clonotype has just a few counts. The J gene is TRBJ1-5, the V gene TRBV20-1; a weak D match, TRBD1 (5 bases). The ends were cut back, 1 base at V and 1 base at J, with 14 bases in the middle. Germline V gene lookup returns CDR1 DFQATT and CDR2 SNEGSKA (reference sequence). The CDR3 extends over 16 amino acids. The CDR3 protein is CSARGGRLRSNQPQHF. The CDR3 nucleotides read TGCAGTGCTAGAGGGGGACGTCTGCGGAGCAATCAGCCCCAGCATTTT.

The chain uses TRBV6-5 and TRBJ1-4, with D possibly matching TRBD1 (6 bases). The germline CDR1 and CDR2 sequences are MNHEY and SVGAGI. This CDR3 is 14 amino acids long. V lost 6 bases to trimming and J lost 7 bases, with 15 bases between them. The CDR3 here is CASSWAGVGEKLFF. The CDR3 nucleotides are TGTGCCAGCAGCTGGGCAGGGGTGGGTGAAAAACTGTTTTTT.

This clonotype came up a few times. This rearrangement joins TRBV7-9 to TRBJ2-5, with D tentatively TRBD2 (5 bases). Germline CDR1 SEHNR, CDR2 FQNEAQ (reference sequence). The ends were cut back, 2 bases at V and 5 bases at J, with 12 bases in the middle. The CDR3 consists of 14 residues. CDR3: CASSLFPGVETQYF. The DNA for the CDR3 is TGTGCCAGCAGCTTATTCCCCGGGGTGGAGACCCAGTACTTC.

The chain links TRBV20-1 to TRBJ2-5; TRBD2 matches 12 bases. Germline-derived CDR1 and CDR2 are DFQATT and SNEGSKA (reference sequence). The CDR3 length is 15 residues. V shed 2 bases and J 4 bases; nucleotides not matched to a gene: 5. The CDR3 region has the DNA TGCAGTGCTAGAAACCCGGGACTAGCGGGAGAGACCCAGTACTTC. Its protein is CSARNPGLAGETQYF.

This clonotype was detected ten times or more. The chain is built from TRBV29-1 and TRBJ2-7; 12 bases align to TRBD2. The CDR3 loop spans 15 amino acids. Germline CDR1 reads SQVTM; CDR2 reads ANQGSEA. The junction had 12 bases not matched to a gene; V was cut back by 7 bases and J by 5 bases. CDR3 coding DNA: TGCAGCGCCCAAAGCGGCCTAGCGGGGGGGAACGAGCAGTACTTC. Encoded protein: CSAQSGLAGGNEQYF.

The V and J genes are TRBV20-1 and TRBJ2-2; D is perhaps TRBD2 (6 bases). V dropped 0 bases and J dropped 5 bases, with 10 bases sitting between them. This CDR3 has 14 residues. Germline values: CDR1 DFQATT, CDR2 SNEGSKA (reference sequence). The CDR3 nucleotides are TGCAGTGCTAGAGATCACGGGAGAACCGGGGAGCTGTTTTTT. Its translation: CSARDHGRTGELFF.

The gene calls are TRBV12-3 or TRBV12-4 and TRBJ2-7; D is unclear. This CDR3 is built from 15 residues. V shed 4 bases and J shed 2 bases, with 15 bases lying between them. The CDR3 DNA sequence: TGTGCCAGCAGTTCCGTATGGGCCAGTCCCTACGAGCAGTACTTC. This translates into CASSSVWASPYEQYF.

A few counts support this clonotype. This chain connects TRBV25-1 to TRBJ2-7, with 10 positions matching TRBD1. With V trimmed by 5 bases and J by 6 bases, 10 bases remained unmatched. The CDR3 runs 15 residues. Germline assignment: CDR1 MGHDK and CDR2 SYGVNS. The CDR3 reads CASSQSGQGFFEQYF. CDR3 in DNA: TGTGCCAGCAGTCAATCGGGACAGGGGTTCTTCGAGCAGTACTTC.

This clonotype was detected a few times. The V call is TRBV4-3, the J call TRBJ1-2, with unresolved D. Per germline, CDR1 LGHNA and CDR2 YSLEER. The CDR3 spans 16 residues. V was pared by 3 bases and J by 1 base, with 15 bases between. The DNA of the CDR3 is TGCGCCAGCAGCCACCACGGACGGACCAATAACTATGGCTACACCTTC. The encoded protein is CASSHHGRTNNYGYTF.

This clonotype has more than one count but fewer than ten. One end of the junction is discordant with germline, which a read error may explain. The V and J genes are TRBV10-2 and TRBJ2-5; tentative D call: TRBD2 (5 bases). The CDR3 is 14 residues long. Germline values: CDR1 WSHSY, CDR2 SAAADI. As DNA, the CDR3 is TGTGCCAGCAGTGAGTACTCGGGGCAAGAGACCCAGTACTTC. Protein sequence: CASSEYSGQETQYF.

With regard to this clonotype: This could be a read error, since a much larger clone is one nucleotide away. The V and J genes are TRBV29-1 and TRBJ1-1; D remains ambiguous. Germline CDR1 and CDR2: SQVTM and ANQGSEA. Deletions cut 7 bases from V and 3 bases from J, with 9 bases between. This CDR3 spans 11 amino acids. The CDR3 region has the DNA TGCAGCGCTGAGGCGGACACTGAAGCTTTCTTT. Residues: CSAEADTEAFF. The full variable domain, with the rest looked up from reference TRBV29-1 and TRBJ1-1, is SAVISQKPSRDICQRGTSLTIQCQVDSQVTMMFWYRQQPGQSLTLIATANQGSEATYESGFVIDKFPISRPNLTFSTLTVSNMSPEDSSIYLCSAEADTEAFFGQGTRLTVV.

The rearrangement uses TRBV5-1 and TRBJ2-3; either TRBD1 or TRBD2 may fit D (5 bases each). The CDR3 runs 15 residues. Germline values: CDR1 SGHRS, CDR2 YFSETQ. V shed 0 bases and J shed 1 base, with 9 bases lying between them. The CDR3 loop reads CASSLAGDRTDTQYF. The CDR3 DNA is TGCGCCAGCAGCTTGGCCGGGGACCGCACAGATACGCAGTATTTT. The full variable domain, its missing parts supplied by reference TRBV5-1 and TRBJ2-3, is KAGVTQTPRYLIKTRGQQVTLSCSPISGHRSVSWYQQTPGQGLQFLFEYFSETQRNKGNFPGRFSGRQFSNSRSEMNVSTLELGDSALYLCASSLAGDRTDTQYFGPGTRLTVL.

This rearrangement joins TRBV5-1 to TRBJ2-5; 10 bases line up with TRBD1. This CDR3 has 17 amino acids. Germline V gene data show CDR1 as SGHRS and CDR2 as YFSETQ. With V trimmed by 2 bases and J by 4 bases, 11 bases remained unmatched. The CDR3, as DNA: TGCGCCAGCAGCTTAGTGACAGGGGGCCCTGTAGGAGAGACCCAGTACTTC. It encodes CASSLVTGGPVGETQYF. Complete variable domain (other parts from reference TRBV5-1 and TRBJ2-5): KAGVTQTPRYLIKTRGQQVTLSCSPISGHRSVSWYQQTPGQGLQFLFEYFSETQRNKGNFPGRFSGRQFSNSRSEMNVSTLELGDSALYLCASSLVTGGPVGETQYFGPGTRLLVL.